This T cell receptor (beta chain) was recovered during a study of T-cell memory formation after mild COVID-19. Study in general: Clusters of TCRs were largely donor specific.

The CDR3 loop spans 14 amino acids. Germline V gene data show CDR1 as LGHDT and CDR2 as YNNKEL (reference sequence). J was trimmed by 4 bases and V by 3 bases; bases with no gene match: 3. TCRdb called the 5' RACE reads again in MiXCR, with one record for every CDR3 protein. Here the sample spans fewer than 60,000 distinct CDR3 sequences, around 25% being singletons. The source is a young man who had mild COVID-19 (a few samples of this study predate the infection). Cell type and time point are not known. The chain uses TRBV3-1 and TRBJ2-7; 10 bases line up with TRBD1. The sequencing input was PBMCs or a T cell subset sorted from them (not recorded which). CDR3 nucleotide sequence: TGTGCCAGCAGCCAGGGACAGGGGATATACGAGCAGTACTTC. Its translation is CASSQGQGIYEQYF.